Shown below are 3 T cell receptor beta chains from a single sample sequenced in a study of blood T cell repertoires in COVID-19. Libraries were prepared by immunoSEQ multiplex PCR; TCRdb keeps only in-frame clonotypes and omits some of them. The sample yields 78,000 or so clones, about four fifths seen once. The sequenced material came from peripheral blood. The receptor set was obtained from a human donor in a cohort sampled during active COVID-19.

The gene calls are TRBV3-1 (or the pseudogene TRBV3-2) and TRBJ1-2, with 7 positions matching TRBD1. J gave up 4 bases and V 0 bases, and 2 bases lay outside the gene matches. The CDR3 has 14 amino acids. Germline CDR1 LGHDT, CDR2 YNNKEL (reference sequence). The DNA for the CDR3 is TGTGCCAGCAGCCAAGAACAGGGGCTCTATGGCTACACCTTC. It specifies CASSQEQGLYGYTF.

J is TRBJ1-2 and V is TRBV28; TRBD1 matches at 12 bases. This CDR3 is 14 amino acids long. The germline gives CDR1 MDHEN, CDR2 SYDVKM. Trimming removed 2 bases from V and 8 bases from J; junction bases left unmatched: 3. In DNA form, the CDR3 reads TGTGCCAGCAGTTTAGGGACAGGGGGCAGAGGCTACACCTTC. Its protein product is CASSLGTGGRGYTF.

V gene TRBV9 combines with J gene TRBJ2-3; TRBD1 agrees at 12 bases. Germline CDR1 reads SGDLS; CDR2 reads YYNGEE. Trimming took 3 bases from V and 5 from J; bases not matched to a gene: 4. The CDR3 covers 15 residues. The CDR3 DNA follows: TGTGCCAGCAGCGCGGGACAGGGGGCGGTAGATACGCAGTATTTT. Protein product: CASSAGQGAVDTQYF.